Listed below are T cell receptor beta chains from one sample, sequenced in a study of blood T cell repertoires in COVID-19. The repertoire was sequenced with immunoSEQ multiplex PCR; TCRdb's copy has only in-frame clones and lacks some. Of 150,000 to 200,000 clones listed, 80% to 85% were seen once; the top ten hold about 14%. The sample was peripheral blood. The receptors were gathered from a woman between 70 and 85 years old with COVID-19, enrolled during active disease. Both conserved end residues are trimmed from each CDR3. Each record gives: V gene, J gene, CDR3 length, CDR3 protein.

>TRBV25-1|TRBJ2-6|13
ASSSRDSGANVLT
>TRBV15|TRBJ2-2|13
ATSRGAANTGELF
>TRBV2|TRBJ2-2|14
ASKYGSRGGNGELF
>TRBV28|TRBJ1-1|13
ASSRGGYRTTEAF
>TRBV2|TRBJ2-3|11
ASRTGVADTQY
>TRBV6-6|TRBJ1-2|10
ASGEDSYGYT
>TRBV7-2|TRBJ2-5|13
ASSRGQGRQETQY
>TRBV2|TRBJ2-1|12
ASRQQGTYNEQF
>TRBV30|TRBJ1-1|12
AWRTWSGFGEAF
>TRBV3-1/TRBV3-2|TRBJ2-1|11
ASSTTPYNEQF
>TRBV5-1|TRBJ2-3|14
ASSSAGPGSTDTQY